Shown below are 6 T cell receptor beta chains from a single sample sequenced in a study of cytomegalovirus exposure and HLA in healthy donors (dated by TCRdb to about 2017). Library preparation was by the immunoSEQ multiplex PCR assay. For the multiplex PCR, a mixture combining 60 forward primers for TCR Vbeta segments and 13 reverse primers for TCR Jbeta segments was used. TCRdb took this table from immuneACCESS and kept in-frame rearrangements with V and J called. Such tables lack part of the clones; where checked against another copy, unresolved V genes explain under half of the gap, and the rest is unexplained. The sample includes around 91,000 clones, with 86% observed a single time. Clones ranked in the top ten supply around a tenth of the sample. Sequencing was carried out using PBMCs. The receptors derive from a man younger than 45 in good health and CMV-seropositive.

The gene calls are TRBV5-1 and TRBJ2-7; no reliable D call. V lost 0 bases and J 3 bases, leaving 10 bases between the germline ends. The CDR3 contains 14 residues. Germline CDR1 SGHRS, CDR2 YFSETQ. The CDR3 sequence is CASSLGSGFYEQYF. For the CDR3, the DNA is TGCGCCAGCAGCTTGGGGTCAGGTTTCTACGAGCAGTACTTC.

This sequence joins TRBV28 and TRBJ2-1; 8 nucleotides line up with TRBD2. Germline V CDR1 and CDR2: MDHEN, SYDVKM. CDR3 size: 16 residues. V gave up 1 base and J gave up 0 bases; unmatched junction bases: 2. The CDR3 is CASSLSSGGSYNEQFF. The CDR3 DNA reads as TGTGCCAGCAGTTTATCAAGCGGGGGCTCCTACAATGAGCAGTTCTTC.

The genes are TRBV7-2 and TRBJ2-1; 10 bases agree with TRBD2. V gave up 1 base and J gave up 9 bases; unmatched junction bases: 6. CDR3 length: 15 amino acids. Germline lookup yields CDR1 SGHTA and CDR2 FQGNSA. As DNA, the CDR3 is TGTGCCAGCAGCTTAGGCTTAGCGGGGGGCGGTGAGCAGTTCTTC. Protein: CASSLGLAGGGEQFF.

This chain uses TRBV10-2 with TRBJ2-7, with 7 bases matching TRBD2. Per germline, CDR1 WSHSY and CDR2 SAAADI. Unmatched junction bases numbered 15, after V lost 7 bases and J lost 0 bases. The CDR3 has 17 residues. CDR3 nucleotide sequence: TGCGCCAGCACCGCGCGGGCCCGGGGACTAAGCTCCTACGAGCAGTACTTC. Translating gives CASTARARGLSSYEQYF.

This chain connects TRBV5-8 to TRBJ2-7, with 7 bases aligning to TRBD1. The CDR3 has 13 residues. The V and J ends lost 3 bases and 4 bases, in that order; junction bases with no gene match: 4. CDR1 is SGHTS and CDR2 is YDEGEE in the germline V gene. CDR3: CASSYPQGYEQYF. DNA of the CDR3: TGTGCCAGCAGCTATCCACAGGGGTACGAGCAGTACTTC.

This chain connects TRBV5-1 to TRBJ2-1; D ambiguous. Per the germline V gene, CDR1 is SGHRS and CDR2 is YFSETQ. The CDR3 covers 15 residues. Deletions cut 0 bases from V and 8 bases from J, with 15 bases between. CDR3 DNA: TGCGCCAGCAGCTTGGGAGGTGGCGTTTTGGATGAGCAGTTCTTC. This sequence encodes CASSLGGGVLDEQFF.